This entry describes one TCR beta chain. Its antigen is not identified. This entry comes from a study of human thymus T cells. Study-wide points: Thymic and blood repertoires seemed to favor certain V and J genes. Thymic TCR repertoires of unrelated people reportedly overlapped highly.

V lost 4 bases and J lost 0; bases outside the gene matches: 2. The CDR3 length is 16 residues. Germline V gene data show CDR1 as SGHRS and CDR2 as YFSETQ. Using immunoSEQ multiplex PCR, the repertoire was profiled, and TCRdb retains in-frame clones only, with some absent. The profile covers around 130,000 clones, with approximately 96% appearing a single time and around 0.025% taken by the ten largest. Resections obtained during corrective heart surgery supplied the thymus tissue. Each of the donors was a healthy Finnish infant who was undergoing open corrective cardiac surgery for congenital heart defects.

Sequences were obtained from thymus tissue. The TCR was taken from a boy in the first two years of life with a congenital heart defect but otherwise immunologically healthy. The J gene is TRBJ2-2, the V gene TRBV5-1, with 11 bases identical to TRBD2. CDR3 amino acids: CASSKTSGANTGELFF. The CDR3 bases are TGCGCCAGCAGCAAGACTAGCGGGGCGAACACCGGGGAGCTGTTTTTT.